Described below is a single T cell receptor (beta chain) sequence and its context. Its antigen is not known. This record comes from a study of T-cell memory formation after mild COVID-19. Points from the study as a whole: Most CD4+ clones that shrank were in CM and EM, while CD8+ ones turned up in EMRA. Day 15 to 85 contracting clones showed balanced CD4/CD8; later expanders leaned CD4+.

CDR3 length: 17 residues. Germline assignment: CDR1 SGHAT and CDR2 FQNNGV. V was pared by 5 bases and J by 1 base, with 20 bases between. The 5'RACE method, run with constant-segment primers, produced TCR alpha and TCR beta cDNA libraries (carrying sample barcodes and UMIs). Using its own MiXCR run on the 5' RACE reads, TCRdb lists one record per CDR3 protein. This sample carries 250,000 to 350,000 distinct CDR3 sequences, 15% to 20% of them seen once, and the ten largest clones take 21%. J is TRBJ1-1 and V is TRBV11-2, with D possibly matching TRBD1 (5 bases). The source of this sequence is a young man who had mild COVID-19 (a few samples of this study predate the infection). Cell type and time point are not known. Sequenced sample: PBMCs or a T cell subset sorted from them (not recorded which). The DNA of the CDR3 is TGTGCCAGCAGCCCACGGAGATCGGGGGTCGGGAACACTGAAGCTTTCTTT. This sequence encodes CASSPRRSGVGNTEAFF.